One T cell receptor (beta chain) is described in this entry. Participants reported their clinical history, and cohort assignment relied on those reports. Original processing notes: The assay estimated nucleated cells by amplifying reference gene primers. Some clones are missing from TCRdb's copy, which holds only in-frame ones; the method was immunoSEQ multiplex PCR. The D gene and trimming were derived from the DNA, and the V and J assignments and clone size from that table. This sample carries roughly 300,000 clones, more than 80% of them seen once, and the ten largest clones take 0.95% to 1.3%. This specimen belongs to a study of blood T cell repertoires in COVID-19. Study-wide background: T cells, B-cell-depleted T cells, or PBMCs provided the cDNA or gDNA that served as material.

The CDR3 spans 14 residues. V lost 0 bases to trimming and J lost 7 bases, with 12 bases between them. Germline values: CDR1 MNHEY, CDR2 SMNVEV (reference sequence). The sequencing input was PBMCs or T cells enriched from blood (not recorded which). V is TRBV27 and J is TRBJ1-2, with D uncertain. The clonotype originates from a woman younger than 45 who had recovered from COVID-19. CDR3 in DNA: TGTGCCAGCAGTTTATCGATTCAAGGACTTGGCTACACCTTC. Its protein is CASSLSIQGLGYTF.